This T cell receptor (beta chain) was sequenced in a study of blood T cell repertoires in COVID-19. Whole-study context: From the United States, Italy and Spain came samples of acute and convalescent COVID-19. Nucleic acid was either cDNA or gDNA, and it came from T cells, B-cell-depleted T cells, or PBMCs.

Using immunoSEQ multiplex PCR, the repertoire was profiled, and TCRdb retains in-frame clones only, with some absent. The data hold under 55,000 clones, with 82% observed a single time. Sequences were obtained from peripheral blood. This clonotype originated in a human donor in a cohort sampled during active COVID-19.

The CDR3 nucleotides are TGTGCCAGCATCTTAGCCTCCTACAATGAGCAGTTCTTC. This translates into CASILASYNEQFF. This chain joins TRBV2 and TRBJ2-1, with D unclear. The germline V gene has CDR1 SNHLY and CDR2 FYNNEI. The CDR3 loop spans 13 amino acids. Trimming pared 7 bases from V and 0 bases from J, leaving 7 bases between.